The T cell receptor beta chain described here comes from a study of spatial heterogeneity in lung cancer. Looked up from germline, CDR1 is DFQATT and CDR2 is SNEGSKA (reference sequence). This CDR3 is 14 amino acids long. Trimming took off 3 bases at V and 5 bases at J, with 16 bases between the two ends. MiXCR was run by TCRdb on the 5' RACE reads, yielding one entry per CDR3 protein. The sample lists 2,500 to 3,500 distinct CDR3 sequences; roughly 29% were seen once. Noted time point: sample taken at primary tumor resection. Researchers sequenced whole RNA taken from tumor, nontumor lung or frozen PBMC without sorting. The 70 or so donors had untreated early-stage non-small cell lung cancer. Turning to this clonotype: Being off target in a library aimed at alpha chains, this beta chain has a size of little meaning.

Source: PBMCs, taken at surgery. This clonotype was obtained from a female donor with early-stage non-small cell lung cancer. This rearrangement joins TRBV20-1 to TRBJ2-5; D ambiguous. The CDR3 DNA reads as TGCAGTGCTAGGCATGGGCTAATGATTGAGACCCAGTACTTC. It yields the protein CSARHGLMIETQYF.